A selection of T cell receptor beta chains follows, all from one sample in a study of control samples from healthy donors and cancer patients. The protocol was immunoSEQ multiplex PCR, while the TCRdb copy is restricted to in-frame clones and leaves out a portion. The data hold under 150,000 clones, with about 89% observed a single time. Sequenced input: blood. These receptors all come from a man in his thirties or forties in good health. Each CDR3 is given with its conserved first and last residue. D genes are given only for firm matches. Clone size, where shown, is once, few, many, or a class for clones that have expanded.

clone_size	d_call	v_call	j_call	cdr3_length	cdr3_nt	cdr3_aa
NA	TRBD1	TRBV5-1	TRBJ1-1	16	TGCGCCAGCAGCCAACAAGGACAGGGCGAGAACACTGAAGCTTTCTTT	CASSQQGQGENTEAFF
NA	NA	TRBV27	TRBJ2-7	12	TGTGCCAGCAGCCGAAACTTCTACGAGCAGTACTTC	CASSRNFYEQYF
many	NA	TRBV12-5	TRBJ2-7	19	TGTGCTAGTGGTTTGCCGCGTTGGGGGGTGCGTGGACTCTACTACGAGCAGTACTTC	CASGLPRWGVRGLYYEQYF
NA	NA	TRBV6-6	TRBJ2-7	11	TGTGCCACGAGACGGGCTTACGAGCAGTACTTC	CATRRAYEQYF
few	NA	TRBV4-1	TRBJ2-1	11	TGCGCCAGCAGCCAAGACCAGGTGGCGTTCTTC	CASSQDQVAFF
NA	TRBD2	TRBV2	TRBJ2-3	15	TGTGCCAGCAGAGTTCTAGCGGGGGTCACAGATACGCAGTATTTT	CASRVLAGVTDTQYF
NA	NA	TRBV12-3/TRBV12-4	TRBJ2-2	13	TGTGCCAGCAGACAAACAGGGTCCGGGGAGCTGTTTTTT	CASRQTGSGELFF
NA	NA	TRBV15	TRBJ2-1	14	TGTGCCACCAGCGGGACCTTTCCCTACAATGAGCAGTTCTTC	CATSGTFPYNEQFF
NA	TRBD1	TRBV9	TRBJ2-1	16	TGTGCCAGCAGCTCAATCGGACAGGGCGCCTACAATGAGCAGTTCTTC	CASSSIGQGAYNEQFF
NA	NA	TRBV29-1	TRBJ1-1	15	TGCAGCGTTGGATGGGAAGGGCGAATGAACACTGAAGCTTTCTTT	CSVGWEGRMNTEAFF
NA	NA	TRBV5-1	TRBJ2-3	13	TGCGCCAGCAGCTTGGACTCGGCAGATACGCAGTATTTT	CASSLDSADTQYF
NA	NA	TRBV7-2	TRBJ2-7	12	TGTGCCAGCAGCTTAAACAGGGCCGAGCAGTACTTC	CASSLNRAEQYF
NA	TRBD2	TRBV7-2	TRBJ2-3	15	TGTGCCAGCAGCTTACTCAGCGGGGCCACAGATACGCAGTATTTT	CASSLLSGATDTQYF
NA	TRBD2	TRBV6-5	TRBJ2-1	15	TGTGCCAGCAGTCAGGGACTAGCTGTCCCGGGGGAGCAGTTCTTC	CASSQGLAVPGEQFF
NA	NA	TRBV19	TRBJ2-2	15	TGTGCCAGTATGGATAGCGGAGGGGGCACCGGGGAGCTGTTTTTT	CASMDSGGGTGELFF
NA	NA	TRBV12-3/TRBV12-4	TRBJ2-7	13	TGTGCCAGCAGTTTAGCGAAGATGGACGAGCAGTACTTC	CASSLAKMDEQYF
NA	TRBD1	TRBV25-1	TRBJ1-4	15	TGTGCCAGCAGTGAATTATGGGACAGGCCTGAAAAACTGTTTTTT	CASSELWDRPEKLFF
NA	TRBD2	TRBV7-9	TRBJ2-7	15	TGTGCCAGCAGCCGGGCTAGCCTAGCGGGAGATCAGCTGTACTTC	CASSRASLAGDQLYF
NA	TRBD1	TRBV11-3	TRBJ2-2	14	TGTGCCAGCAGCTTAGGACAGGGGGTCGGGGAGCTGTTTTTT	CASSLGQGVGELFF
NA	NA	TRBV7-9	TRBJ1-5	14	TGTGCCAGCAGCCATAGTTATAGCAATCAGCCCCAGCATTTT	CASSHSYSNQPQHF
NA	NA	TRBV24-1	TRBJ1-5	15	TGTGCCACCAGTGAAAGAGGTCTTAGCAATCAGCCCCAGCATTTT	CATSERGLSNQPQHF
NA	NA	TRBV19	TRBJ2-7	14	TGTGCCAGTAGCCCTGGCGCGGGGCGTTACGAGCAGTACTTC	CASSPGAGRYEQYF
NA	TRBD1	TRBV6-5	TRBJ1-6	14	TGTGCCAGCAGTCAGACAGGGGATAATTCACCCCTCCACTTT	CASSQTGDNSPLHF
NA	NA	TRBV29-1	TRBJ1-2	12	TGCAGCGTTGAAGTCAGGACCTATGGCTACACCTTC	CSVEVRTYGYTF
NA	TRBD2	TRBV7-2	TRBJ2-3	17	TGTGCCAGCAGCTTAGTGCCGGGACTAGCGGGGGTGGATACGCAGTATTTT	CASSLVPGLAGVDTQYF
NA	NA	TRBV27	TRBJ2-1	12	TGTGCCAGCAGATTTTCCTACAATGAGCAGTTCTTC	CASRFSYNEQFF
NA	NA	TRBV6-5	TRBJ2-1	14	TGTGCGTCCCGGAGGACGGACCGATACAATGAGCAGTTCTTC	CASRRTDRYNEQFF
NA	NA	TRBV9	TRBJ2-5	13	TGTGCCAGCAGCGTAGATGCCCAAGAGACCCAGTACTTC	CASSVDAQETQYF
NA	NA	TRBV7-9	TRBJ2-6	18	TGTGCCAGCAGCACCCCGAGGGGATCAGACTCTGGGGCCAACGTCCTGACTTTC	CASSTPRGSDSGANVLTF
NA	NA	TRBV7-6	TRBJ2-7	15	TGTGCCAGCAGCTTAGGTAGGCTGGGGCCCTACGAGCAGTACTTC	CASSLGRLGPYEQYF
NA	TRBD1	TRBV6-6	TRBJ1-1	14	TGTGCCAGCAGTTGGGGGACAGGGCAAACTGAAGCTTTCTTT	CASSWGTGQTEAFF
NA	NA	TRBV19	TRBJ2-7	15	TGTGCCAGTAATATCGACGGGGCAGGGACCTACGAGCAGTACTTC	CASNIDGAGTYEQYF
NA	NA	TRBV19	TRBJ2-1	14	TGTGCCAGTAGTTCGGGACTGGTTTACAATGAGCAGTTCTTC	CASSSGLVYNEQFF
NA	NA	TRBV24-1	TRBJ2-3	15	TGTGCCACCAGTGATTTGGGCAGTAGCACAGATACGCAGTATTTT	CATSDLGSSTDTQYF
NA	NA	TRBV27	TRBJ2-6	14	TGTGCCAGCAGTCCCGGCTCTGGGGCCAACGTCCTGACTTTC	CASSPGSGANVLTF
NA	NA	TRBV18	TRBJ1-1	14	TGTGCCAGCTCACCACCGGGAGCGGGGATTGAAGCTTTCTTT	CASSPPGAGIEAFF
NA	NA	TRBV11-3	TRBJ2-7	15	TGTGCCAGCAGCCCCCCCGCCGGACAAATTTACGAGCAGTACTTC	CASSPPAGQIYEQYF
NA	TRBD2	TRBV3-1/TRBV3-2	TRBJ2-3	17	TGTGCCAGCAGCCAAGAAGGAGCGGGAGGGCCCAAGGATGCGCAGTATTTT	CASSQEGAGGPKDAQYF
NA	TRBD2	TRBV5-1	TRBJ2-5	14	TGCGCCAGCAGCCTCGGGGGGGCCAGAGAGACCCAGTACTTC	CASSLGGARETQYF
NA	NA	TRBV19	TRBJ1-1	14	TGTGCCAGTAGTATGGGGTGGGCTGGCACTGAAGCTTTCTTT	CASSMGWAGTEAFF
NA	NA	TRBV27	TRBJ1-5	13	TGTGCCAGCAGGAAGTCCGAGGGACAGCCCCAGCATTTT	CASRKSEGQPQHF
NA	TRBD1	TRBV7-2	TRBJ2-1	15	TGTGCCAGCAGCTTAGCTCCGACAGGGTACGGTGAGCAGTTCTTC	CASSLAPTGYGEQFF
NA	NA	TRBV6-6	TRBJ2-7	12	TGTGCCAGCAGCCCGCCTCAAGGCGAGCAGTACTTC	CASSPPQGEQYF
few	NA	TRBV14	TRBJ1-6	14	TGTGCCAGCAGCCAACAAACCGGGGCATCACCCCTCCACTTT	CASSQQTGASPLHF
NA	NA	TRBV20-1	TRBJ2-7	11	TGCAGTGCTGGTCAGGACGGCGAGCAGTACTTC	CSAGQDGEQYF
once	NA	TRBV10-3	TRBJ1-6	13	TGTGCCATCAGTCCCTTTTCGAATTCACCCCTCCACTTT	CAISPFSNSPLHF
few	NA	TRBV28	TRBJ1-2	15	TGTGCCAGCAGTTTAGTAACAGACGCCCTCTATGGCTACACCTTC	CASSLVTDALYGYTF
NA	NA	TRBV3-1/TRBV3-2	TRBJ1-3	15	TGTGCCAGCAGCCAAGTCGGGGTTTCGGGAAACACCATATATTTT	CASSQVGVSGNTIYF
NA	NA	TRBV7-3	TRBJ2-2	14	TGTGCCAGCAGCTTAAACTCCGAAACCGGGGAGCTGTTTTTT	CASSLNSETGELFF
NA	TRBD1	TRBV2	TRBJ2-2	16	TGTGCCAGCAGTGAAGCATATACAGGGGGTGCCGGGGAGCTGTTTTTT	CASSEAYTGGAGELFF
NA	NA	TRBV7-6	TRBJ2-1	10	TGTGCCAGCAGCCCCCCCGGGCAGTTCTTC	CASSPPGQFF
NA	NA	TRBV25-1	TRBJ2-1	13	TGTGCCAGCAGTGAGGGAGGAGCGAGGGCCCAGTTCTTC	CASSEGGARAQFF
NA	NA	TRBV9	TRBJ1-1	15	TGTGCCAGCAGCGTAGATGTCCGCGGGAACACTGAAGCTTTCTTT	CASSVDVRGNTEAFF
NA	NA	TRBV19	TRBJ1-3	15	TGTGCCAGTAGTATCTCCCCGGATTCTGGAAACACCATATATTTT	CASSISPDSGNTIYF